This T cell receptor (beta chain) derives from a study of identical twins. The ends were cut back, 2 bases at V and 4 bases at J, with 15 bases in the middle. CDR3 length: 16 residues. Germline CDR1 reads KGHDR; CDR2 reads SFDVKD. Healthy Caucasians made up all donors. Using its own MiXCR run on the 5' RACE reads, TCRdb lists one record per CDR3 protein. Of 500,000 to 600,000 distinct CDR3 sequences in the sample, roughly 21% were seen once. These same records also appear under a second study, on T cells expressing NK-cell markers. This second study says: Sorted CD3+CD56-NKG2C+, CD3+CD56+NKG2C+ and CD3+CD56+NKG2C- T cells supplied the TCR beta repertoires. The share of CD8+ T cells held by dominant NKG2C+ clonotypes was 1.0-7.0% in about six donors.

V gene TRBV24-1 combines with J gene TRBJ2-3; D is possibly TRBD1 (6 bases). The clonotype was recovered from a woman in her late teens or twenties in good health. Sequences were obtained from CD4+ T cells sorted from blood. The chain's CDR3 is CATSDSGRGLADTQYF. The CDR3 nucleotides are TGTGCCACCAGTGATTCGGGCAGGGGATTAGCAGATACGCAGTATTTT.